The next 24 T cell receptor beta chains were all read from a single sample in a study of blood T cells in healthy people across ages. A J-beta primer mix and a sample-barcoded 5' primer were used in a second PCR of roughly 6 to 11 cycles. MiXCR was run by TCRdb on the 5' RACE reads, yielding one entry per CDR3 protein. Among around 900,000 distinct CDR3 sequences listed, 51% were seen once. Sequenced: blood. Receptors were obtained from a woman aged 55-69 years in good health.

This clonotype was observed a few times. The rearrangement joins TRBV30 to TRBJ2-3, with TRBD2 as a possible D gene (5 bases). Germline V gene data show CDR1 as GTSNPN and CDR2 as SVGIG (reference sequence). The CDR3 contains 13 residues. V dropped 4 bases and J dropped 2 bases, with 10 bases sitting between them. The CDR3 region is CAWMTTNTDTQYF. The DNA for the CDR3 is TGTGCCTGGATGACGACTAACACAGATACGCAGTATTTT.

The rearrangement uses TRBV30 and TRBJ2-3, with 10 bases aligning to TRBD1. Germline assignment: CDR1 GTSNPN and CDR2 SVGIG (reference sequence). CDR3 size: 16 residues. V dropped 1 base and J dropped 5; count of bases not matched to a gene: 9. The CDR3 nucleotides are TGTGCCTGGAGTGCACCGGGACAGGGGTCGAGAGATACGCAGTATTTT. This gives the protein CAWSAPGQGSRDTQYF.

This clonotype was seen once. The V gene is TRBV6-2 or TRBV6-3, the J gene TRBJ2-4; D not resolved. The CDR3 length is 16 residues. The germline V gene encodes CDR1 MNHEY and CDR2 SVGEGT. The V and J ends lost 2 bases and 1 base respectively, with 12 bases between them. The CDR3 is CASSYNPDRAKNIQYF. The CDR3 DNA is TGTGCCAGCAGTTACAACCCGGATAGGGCCAAAAACATTCAGTACTTC.

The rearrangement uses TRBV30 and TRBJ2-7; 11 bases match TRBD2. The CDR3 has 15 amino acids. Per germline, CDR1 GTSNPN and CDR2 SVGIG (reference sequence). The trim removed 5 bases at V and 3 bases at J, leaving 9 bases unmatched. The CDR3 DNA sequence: TGTGCCTGGTTCCCCAAACTAGCGGGAGTCTACGAGCAGTACTTC. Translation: CAWFPKLAGVYEQYF.

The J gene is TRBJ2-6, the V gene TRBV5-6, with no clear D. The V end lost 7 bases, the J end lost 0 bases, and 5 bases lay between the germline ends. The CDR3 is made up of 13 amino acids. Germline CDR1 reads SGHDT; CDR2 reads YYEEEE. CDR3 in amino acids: CASQYSGANVLTF. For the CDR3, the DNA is TGTGCCAGCCAATACTCTGGGGCCAACGTCCTGACTTTC.

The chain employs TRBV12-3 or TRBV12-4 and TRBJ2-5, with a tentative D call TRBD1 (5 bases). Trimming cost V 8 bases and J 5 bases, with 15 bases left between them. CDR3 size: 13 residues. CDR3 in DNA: TGTGCCAGCCGAGTTAGTAAGGGGGAGACCCAGTACTTC. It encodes CASRVSKGETQYF.

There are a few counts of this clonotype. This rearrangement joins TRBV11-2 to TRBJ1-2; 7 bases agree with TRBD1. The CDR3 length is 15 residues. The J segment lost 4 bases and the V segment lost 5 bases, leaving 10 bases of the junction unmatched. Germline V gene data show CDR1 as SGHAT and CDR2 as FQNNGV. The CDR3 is CASSLLGQAAYGYTF. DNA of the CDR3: TGTGCCAGCAGCCTACTTGGACAGGCTGCCTATGGCTACACCTTC. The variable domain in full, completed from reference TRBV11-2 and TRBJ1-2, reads EAGVAQSPRYKIIEKRQSVAFWCNPISGHATLYWYQQILGQGPKLLIQFQNNGVVDDSQLPKDRFSAERLKGVDSTLKIQPAKLEDSAVYLCASSLLGQAAYGYTFGSGTRLTVV.

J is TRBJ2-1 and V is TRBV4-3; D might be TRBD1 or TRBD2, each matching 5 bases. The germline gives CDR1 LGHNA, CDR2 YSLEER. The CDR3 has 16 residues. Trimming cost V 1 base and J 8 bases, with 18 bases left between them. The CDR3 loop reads CASSQGLGTGRDEQFF. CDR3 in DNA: TGCGCCAGCAGCCAAGGGCTGGGGACGGGCAGGGATGAGCAGTTCTTC.

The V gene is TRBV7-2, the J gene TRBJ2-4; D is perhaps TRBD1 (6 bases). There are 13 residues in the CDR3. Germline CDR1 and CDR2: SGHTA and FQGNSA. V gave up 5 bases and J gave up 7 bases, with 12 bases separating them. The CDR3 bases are TGTGCCAGCAGCCAACAGGGCGTGAACATTCAGTACTTC. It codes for CASSQQGVNIQYF.

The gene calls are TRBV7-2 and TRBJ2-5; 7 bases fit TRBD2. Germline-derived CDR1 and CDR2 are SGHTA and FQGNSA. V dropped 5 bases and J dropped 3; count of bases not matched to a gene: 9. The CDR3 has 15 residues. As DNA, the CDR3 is TGTGCCAGCAGCACAGAAGGCCTAGCGGAAGAGACCCAGTACTTC. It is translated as CASSTEGLAEETQYF.

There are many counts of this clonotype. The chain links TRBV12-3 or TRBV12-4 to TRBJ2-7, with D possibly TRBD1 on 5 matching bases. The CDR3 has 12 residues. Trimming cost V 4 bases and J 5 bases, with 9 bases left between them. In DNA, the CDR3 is TGTGCCAGCAGTTACAGGCACCACGAGCAGTACTTC. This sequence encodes CASSYRHHEQYF.

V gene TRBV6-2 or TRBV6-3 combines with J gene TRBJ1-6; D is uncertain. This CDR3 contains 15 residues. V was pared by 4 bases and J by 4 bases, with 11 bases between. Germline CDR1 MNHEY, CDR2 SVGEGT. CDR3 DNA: TGTGCCAGCAGTTCTCGGACGGATTATAATTCACCCCTCCACTTT. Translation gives CASSSRTDYNSPLHF.

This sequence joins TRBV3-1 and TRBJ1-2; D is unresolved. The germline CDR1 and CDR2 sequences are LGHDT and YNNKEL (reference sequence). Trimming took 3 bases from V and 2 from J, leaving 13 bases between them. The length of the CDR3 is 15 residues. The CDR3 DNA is TGTGCCAGCAGCCACCGGGCTTCCCCGAACTATGGCTACACCTTC. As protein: CASSHRASPNYGYTF.

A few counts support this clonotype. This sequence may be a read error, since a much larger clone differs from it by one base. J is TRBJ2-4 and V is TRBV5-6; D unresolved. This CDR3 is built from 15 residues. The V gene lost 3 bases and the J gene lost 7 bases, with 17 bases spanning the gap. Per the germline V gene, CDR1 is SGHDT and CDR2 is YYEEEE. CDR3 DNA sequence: TGTGCCAGCAGCTGGGGTACCAGTTCTGGGAACATTCAGTACTTC. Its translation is CASSWGTSSGNIQYF.

The CDR3 is CAWSKGQGAYEQYF. In DNA form, the CDR3 reads TGTGCCTGGAGTAAGGGACAGGGAGCCTACGAGCAGTACTTC. The genes are TRBV30 and TRBJ2-7; 9 bases line up with TRBD1. The junction had 4 bases not matched to a gene; V was cut back by 2 bases and J by 2 bases. The CDR3 totals 14 residues. CDR1 is GTSNPN and CDR2 is SVGIG in the germline V gene (reference sequence). Combining the CDR3 with reference TRBV30 and TRBJ2-7 gives the whole variable domain SQTIHQWPATLVQPVGSPLSLECTVEGTSNPNLYWYRQAAGRGLQLLFYSVGIGQISSEVPQNLSASRPQDRQFILSSKKLLLSDSGFYLCAWSKGQGAYEQYFGPGTRLTVT.

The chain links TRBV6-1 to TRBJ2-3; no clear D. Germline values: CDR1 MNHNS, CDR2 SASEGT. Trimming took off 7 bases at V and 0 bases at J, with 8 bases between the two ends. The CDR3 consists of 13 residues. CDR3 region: CASKRQSTDTQYF. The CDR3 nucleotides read TGTGCCAGCAAGCGACAAAGCACAGATACGCAGTATTTT.

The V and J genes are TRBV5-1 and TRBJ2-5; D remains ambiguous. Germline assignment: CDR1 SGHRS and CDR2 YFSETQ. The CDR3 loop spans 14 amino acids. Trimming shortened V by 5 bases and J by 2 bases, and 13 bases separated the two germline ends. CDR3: CASRFRAGQETQYF. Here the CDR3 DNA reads TGCGCCAGCAGATTTCGGGCAGGACAAGAGACCCAGTACTTC.

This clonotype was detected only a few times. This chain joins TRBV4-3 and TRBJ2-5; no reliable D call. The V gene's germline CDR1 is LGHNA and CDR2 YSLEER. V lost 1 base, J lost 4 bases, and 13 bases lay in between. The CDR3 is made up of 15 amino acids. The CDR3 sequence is CASSQGVHNAETQYF. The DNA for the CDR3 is TGCGCCAGCAGCCAAGGAGTCCACAACGCAGAGACCCAGTACTTC.

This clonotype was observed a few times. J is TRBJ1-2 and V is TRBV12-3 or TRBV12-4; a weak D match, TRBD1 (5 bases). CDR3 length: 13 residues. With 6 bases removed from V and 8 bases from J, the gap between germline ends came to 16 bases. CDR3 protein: CASRRGLVEGYTF. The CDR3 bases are TGTGCCAGCAGGCGGGGACTGGTAGAAGGCTACACCTTC.

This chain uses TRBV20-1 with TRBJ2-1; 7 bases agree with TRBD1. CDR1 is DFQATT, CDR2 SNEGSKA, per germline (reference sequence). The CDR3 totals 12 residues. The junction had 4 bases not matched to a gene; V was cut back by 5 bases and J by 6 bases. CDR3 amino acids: CSALTGLNEQFF. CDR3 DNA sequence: TGCAGTGCTCTGACAGGGCTCAATGAGCAGTTCTTC.

The CDR3: CASKASGTEEQFF. The CDR3 region has the DNA TGTGCCAGCAAGGCTAGCGGGACAGAGGAGCAGTTCTTC. The rearrangement links TRBV6-1 to TRBJ2-1; 9 nucleotides match TRBD2. Germline-derived CDR1 and CDR2 are MNHNS and SASEGT. This CDR3 has 13 amino acids. V trimming: 7 bases; J trimming: 10 bases; junction bases outside the gene matches: 8.

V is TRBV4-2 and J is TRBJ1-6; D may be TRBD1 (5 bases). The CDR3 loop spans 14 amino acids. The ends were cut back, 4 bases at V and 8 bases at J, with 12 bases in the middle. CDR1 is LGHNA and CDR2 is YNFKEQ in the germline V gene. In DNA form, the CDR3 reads TGTGCCAGCAGCCTAACGGGGGTGGATTCACCCCTCCACTTT. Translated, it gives CASSLTGVDSPLHF.

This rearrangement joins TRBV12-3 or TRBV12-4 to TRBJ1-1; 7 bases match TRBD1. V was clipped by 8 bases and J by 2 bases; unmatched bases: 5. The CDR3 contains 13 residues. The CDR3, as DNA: TGTGCCAGCGTAACAGGGGTAAACACTGAAGCTTTCTTT. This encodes CASVTGVNTEAFF.

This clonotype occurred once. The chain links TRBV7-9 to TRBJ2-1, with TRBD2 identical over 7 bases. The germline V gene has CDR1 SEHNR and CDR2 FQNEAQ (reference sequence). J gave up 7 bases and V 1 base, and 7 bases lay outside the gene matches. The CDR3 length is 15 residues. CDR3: CASSLVGGVKNEQFF. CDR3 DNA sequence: TGTGCCAGCAGCTTAGTTGGGGGGGTGAAGAATGAGCAGTTCTTC.